The next 8 T cell receptor beta chains were all read from a single sample in a study of molecular identifiers for immune sequencing clone quantification. TCRdb analysed the PCR reads with MiXCR anew, one entry per CDR3 protein. The sample lists nearly 650,000 distinct CDR3 sequences, 25% occurring once. The sequencing input was naive CD8+ T cells from blood, with Jurkat cell RNA spiked in. The subset denotes: FACS-sorted CD8+CD4-CCR7+CD45RA+ naive T cells. These receptors all stem from a human donor in good health. Some libraries in this study had Jurkat cell RNA spiked in.

As concerns this clonotype: The germline gene is not matched at one end of the junction; a read error may be the cause. The chain's CDR3 is CAGSQGLAGGYEQYF. The CDR3 DNA reads as TGCGCCGGCAGCCAAGGACTAGCGGGTGGCTACGAGCAGTACTTC. The chain recombines TRBV4-3 with TRBJ2-7; 11 bases fit TRBD2. This CDR3 is built from 15 residues. Germline V CDR1 and CDR2: LGHNA, YSLEER.

This clonotype has a count of ten or more. The rearrangement joins TRBV5-1 to TRBJ1-1, with 9 bases lining up with TRBD1. The V gene end was trimmed by 5 bases and the J gene end by 8 bases; junction bases not matched to a gene: 22. The V gene's germline CDR1 is SGHRS and CDR2 YFSETQ. The CDR3 runs 18 residues. As DNA, the CDR3 is TGCGCCAGCAGAAGCGACCCGGGACAGGGAGCGCGAAAATCGGAAGCTTTCTTT. Protein sequence: CASRSDPGQGARKSEAFF.

The chain links TRBV29-1 to TRBJ2-7; D may be TRBD2 (5 bases). Germline CDR1 SQVTM, CDR2 ANQGSEA. The CDR3 runs to 11 residues. The V and J ends lost 4 bases and 5 bases respectively, with 9 bases between them. CDR3 amino acids: CSVGPADEQYF. The CDR3 DNA reads as TGCAGCGTTGGGCCAGCGGACGAGCAGTACTTC.

This clonotype was counted at least ten times. The rearrangement uses TRBV6-6 and TRBJ2-5; TRBD2 matches at 13 bases. The CDR3 is made up of 14 amino acids. The V segment lost 7 bases and the J segment 5 bases; nucleotides outside the gene matches: 4. Per the germline V gene, CDR1 is MNHNY and CDR2 is SVGAGI (reference sequence). This CDR3 reads CASTTSGGLETQYF. The DNA for the CDR3 is TGTGCCAGCACGACTAGCGGGGGGTTGGAGACCCAGTACTTC.

In its sample, this clonotype was seen many times. This chain joins TRBV12-3 or TRBV12-4 and TRBJ1-5, with 10 bases identical to TRBD1. With 3 bases clipped from V and 6 bases from J, the junction kept 2 bases outside the gene matches. The CDR3 runs to 14 residues. The CDR3 loop reads CASSLDRGVQPQHF. The CDR3 DNA is TGTGCCAGCAGTTTGGACAGGGGGGTTCAGCCCCAGCATTTT.

CDR3 nucleotide sequence: TGTGCTAGTGTCAATAGGGAAAGCTCCTACGAGCAGTACTTC. It translates to CASVNRESSYEQYF. This chain links TRBV12-5 with TRBJ2-7, with unresolved D. Trimming shortened V by 7 bases and J by 0 bases, and 13 bases separated the two germline ends. Per the germline V gene, CDR1 is LGHNT and CDR2 is FRNRAP. The CDR3 sequence is 14 residues long.

Of note for this clonotype: The junction does not match germline at one end; this may be a read error. The rearrangement links TRBV20-1 to TRBJ1-1; D is undetermined. The CDR3 contains 10 residues. CDR1 and CDR2 (germline): DFQATT, SNEGSKA (reference sequence). CDR3 bases: TGCAGTGCTAGGGAAATTGAAGCTCTCTTT. Translated: CSAREIEALF.

This clonotype has only one observation. The junction differs from germline at one of its ends, possibly a read error. The CDR3 reads CASSSRDGRLSGNTVYF. The CDR3 DNA reads TGTGCCAGCAGCTCGCGGGACGGGCGACTCTCTGGAAACACCGTATATTTT. The gene calls are TRBV13 and TRBJ1-3; D possibly corresponds to TRBD1 (5 bases). This CDR3 has 17 residues. Germline-derived CDR1 and CDR2 are PRHDT and FYEKMQ (reference sequence).